The 2 T cell receptor beta chains below were found in one sample sequenced in a study of T cells in Graves' hyperthyroidism and ophthalmopathy. Amplified TCR beta CDR3 regions derived from RNA transcripts. Initially, a first-round RT-PCR of the TCR CDR3 employed the HTBI primer set. TCRdb re-analysed the multiplex PCR reads in MiXCR, keeping a single row per CDR3 protein. The table has under 350,000 distinct CDR3 sequences, roughly 18% seen once; the top ten hold around 47%. Sequenced input: blood. These receptors originate from a woman aged 50 to 65 with Graves' hyperthyroidism.

The chain employs TRBV19 and TRBJ2-5, with 8 positions matching TRBD2. CDR3 length equals 16 residues. J lost 2 bases, V lost 1 base, and 6 bases had no gene match. Germline V gives CDR1 LNHDA, CDR2 SQIVND (reference sequence). The DNA of the CDR3 is TGTGCCAGTAGTATAGGCAGCGGGAGTAGTCAAGAGACCCAGTACTTC. Translated: CASSIGSGSSQETQYF.

The genes are TRBV6-9 and TRBJ2-2; D remains ambiguous. The CDR3 sequence is 14 residues long. Trimming stripped 7 bases from V and 5 bases from J, with 14 bases between. Germline loops: CDR1 MNHGY, CDR2 SVAAGI. DNA for the CDR3: TGTGCCAGCAAGTTTGGGCCTCTGACCGGGGAGCTGTTTTTT. This encodes CASKFGPLTGELFF.